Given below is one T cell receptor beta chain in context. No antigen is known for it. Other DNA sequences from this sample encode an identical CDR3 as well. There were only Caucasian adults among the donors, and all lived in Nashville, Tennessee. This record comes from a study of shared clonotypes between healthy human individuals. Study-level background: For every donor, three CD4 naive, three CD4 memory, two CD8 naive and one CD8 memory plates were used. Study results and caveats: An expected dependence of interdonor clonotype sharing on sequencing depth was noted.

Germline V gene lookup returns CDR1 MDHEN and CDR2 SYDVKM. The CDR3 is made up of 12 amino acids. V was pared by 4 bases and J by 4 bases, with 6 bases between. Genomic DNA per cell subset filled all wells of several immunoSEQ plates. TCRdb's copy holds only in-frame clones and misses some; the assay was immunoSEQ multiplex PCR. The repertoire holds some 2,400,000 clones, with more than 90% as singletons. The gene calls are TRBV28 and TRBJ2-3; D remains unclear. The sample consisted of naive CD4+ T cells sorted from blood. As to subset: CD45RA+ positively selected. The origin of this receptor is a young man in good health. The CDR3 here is CASSSRADTQYF. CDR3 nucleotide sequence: TGTGCCAGCAGTTCTAGGGCAGATACGCAGTATTTT.